The rows below give T cell receptor beta chains drawn from one sample of a study of cytomegalovirus exposure and HLA in healthy donors. The method was immunoSEQ multiplex PCR; TCRdb's version includes in-frame clones alone and lacks a portion of them. The table has fewer than 150,000 clones, around 80% seen once. What was sequenced was PBMCs. These receptors were taken from a man over 45 in good health and CMV-seronegative. The CDR3 runs from the conserved cysteine through the conserved F or W. D genes are given only for firm matches. Clone size, where shown, is once, few, many, or a class for clones that have expanded.

TRBJ2-7 few TRBV7-8 . 13 TGTGCCAGCATGGGCTCTATTTCCTACGAGCAGTACTTC CASMGSISYEQYF
TRBJ1-1 . TRBV13 TRBD1 14 TGTGCCAGCAGCCCGGGACAGGGCCCCTTTGAAGCTTTCTTT CASSPGQGPFEAFF
TRBJ2-3 . TRBV7-2 . 15 TGTGCCAGCAGCCAGGGGGACTTTCAAACAGATACGCAGTATTTT CASSQGDFQTDTQYF
TRBJ1-4 few TRBV9 . 13 TGTGCCAGCAGCGACCTCCGGAATGAAAAACTGTTTTTT CASSDLRNEKLFF
TRBJ2-7 . TRBV29-1 TRBD2 12 TGCAGCGGTCGACTAGCGGGAGACGAGCAGTACTTC CSGRLAGDEQYF
TRBJ1-1 . TRBV15 . 14 TGTGCCACCAGCAGAGGGGGACAAGGGGATGAAGCTTTCTTT CATSRGGQGDEAFF
TRBJ1-2 . TRBV5-8 TRBD1 11 TGTGCCAGCAGCTCTGGACAGGGAGACACCTTC CASSSGQGDTF
TRBJ1-2 . TRBV5-6 . 14 TGTGCCAGCAGCTTGGTTCAGCGGAAGTATGGCTACACCTTC CASSLVQRKYGYTF
TRBJ1-5 . TRBV19 . 16 TGTGCCAGTAGTATTCCCCTCCAGGCGACCAATCAGCCCCAGCATTTT CASSIPLQATNQPQHF
TRBJ1-4 . TRBV19 . 12 TGTGCCAGTAGTTCAGGGTATGAAAAACTGTTTTTT CASSSGYEKLFF
TRBJ2-1 . TRBV4-1 . 13 TGCGCCAGCAGCCCCGCCCCTAACAATGAGCAGTTCTTC CASSPAPNNEQFF
TRBJ2-3 . TRBV7-9 . 13 TGTGCCAGCAGCCAACAGGGATCAGATACGCAGTATTTT CASSQQGSDTQYF
TRBJ2-5 few TRBV6-4 TRBD1 16 TGTGCCAGCAGTCCGAGGGGGACAGGGGGCTTGGAGACCCAGTACTTC CASSPRGTGGLETQYF
TRBJ1-1 . TRBV19 . 11 TGTGCCAGTACCAGGGGAGTTGTAGCTTTCTTT CASTRGVVAFF
TRBJ1-3 . TRBV19 . 15 TGTGCCAGTAGTCCGCCGGGTAACTCTGGAAACACCATATATTTT CASSPPGNSGNTIYF
TRBJ2-7 . TRBV9 TRBD1 15 TGTGCCAGCAGCGTAGGGGGACAGGGGGGTTACGAGCAGTACTTC CASSVGGQGGYEQYF
TRBJ2-2 . TRBV9 . 18 TGTGCCAGCAGCGTAACTCGGGCGGCGGGGTTTAGGACCGGGGAGCTGTTTTTT CASSVTRAAGFRTGELFF
TRBJ2-2 . TRBV7-3 . 15 TGTGCCAGCAGCTTATACCCCTCTAGCTCCGGGGAGCTGTTTTTT CASSLYPSSSGELFF
TRBJ1-6 once TRBV30 TRBD1 13 TGTGCCTGGAGTAGGGGGCCTAATTCACCCCTCCACTTT CAWSRGPNSPLHF
TRBJ2-3 once TRBV28 TRBD2 14 TGTGCCACGCTCCGGGCGGGGGGCACAGATACGCAGTATTTT CATLRAGGTDTQYF
TRBJ1-1 . TRBV7-2 . 15 TGTGCCAGCAGCTCAAGGTCGGACAAGAACACTGAAGCTTTCTTT CASSSRSDKNTEAFF
TRBJ2-3 . TRBV11-2 . 12 TGTGCCAGCAGCCCCAGGGTAGATACGCAGTATTTT CASSPRVDTQYF
TRBJ2-7 . TRBV19 TRBD1 14 TGTGCCAGTCGACTAAACACAGGGGGCTACGAGCAGTACTTC CASRLNTGGYEQYF
TRBJ2-5 . TRBV27 TRBD2 14 TGTGCCAGCTCCGGGACTAGCGGACAAGAGACCCAGTACTTC CASSGTSGQETQYF
TRBJ1-2 . TRBV5-6 . 14 TGTGCCAGCAGCTTGGGACAGCCTTCCCTGGGCTACACCTTC CASSLGQPSLGYTF
TRBJ1-1 . TRBV30 . 12 TGTGCCTGGAGTCGAGCAACTACTGAAGCTTTCTTT CAWSRATTEAFF
TRBJ2-4 . TRBV4-3 . 14 TGCGCCAGCAGCCCCTTCAGGGGCGGGAACATTCAGTACTTC CASSPFRGGNIQYF
TRBJ1-1 few TRBV29-1 . 12 TGCAGCGTGAGCCGGGAGAACACTGAAGCTTTCTTT CSVSRENTEAFF
TRBJ1-6 . TRBV28 . 14 TGTGCCAGCAGTCTAATCAACGGGAATTCACCCCTCCACTTT CASSLINGNSPLHF
TRBJ2-7 . TRBV5-4 TRBD1 13 TGTGCCAGCAGCACAGGGGGTGGGGCCGAGCAGTACTTC CASSTGGGAEQYF
TRBJ1-6 once TRBV7-9 TRBD1 15 TGTGCCAGCAGCTCTCGGGACAGGGGGAATTCACCCCTCCACTTT CASSSRDRGNSPLHF
TRBJ1-4 . TRBV19 . 16 TGTGCCAGTAAATGGGCAGTGGGGGCAGAGACTGAAAAACTGTTTTTT CASKWAVGAETEKLFF
TRBJ1-5 . TRBV2 . 14 TGTGCCAGCAGTGAGAGTCAGGGCCGGGCGCCCCAGCATTTT CASSESQGRAPQHF